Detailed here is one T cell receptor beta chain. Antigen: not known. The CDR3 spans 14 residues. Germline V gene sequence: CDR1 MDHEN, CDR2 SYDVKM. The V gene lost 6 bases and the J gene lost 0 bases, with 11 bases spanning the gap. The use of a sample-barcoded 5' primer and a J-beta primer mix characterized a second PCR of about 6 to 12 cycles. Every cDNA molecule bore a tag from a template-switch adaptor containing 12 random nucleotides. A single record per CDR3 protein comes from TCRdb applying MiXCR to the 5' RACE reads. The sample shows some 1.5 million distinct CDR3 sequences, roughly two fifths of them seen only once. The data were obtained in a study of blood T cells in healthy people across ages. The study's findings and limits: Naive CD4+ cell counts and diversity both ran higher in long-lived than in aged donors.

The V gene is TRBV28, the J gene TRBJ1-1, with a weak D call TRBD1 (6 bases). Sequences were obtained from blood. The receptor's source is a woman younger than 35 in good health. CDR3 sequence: CASRAGVLNTEAFF. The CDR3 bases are TGTGCCAGCAGGGCAGGGGTTTTGAACACTGAAGCTTTCTTT.